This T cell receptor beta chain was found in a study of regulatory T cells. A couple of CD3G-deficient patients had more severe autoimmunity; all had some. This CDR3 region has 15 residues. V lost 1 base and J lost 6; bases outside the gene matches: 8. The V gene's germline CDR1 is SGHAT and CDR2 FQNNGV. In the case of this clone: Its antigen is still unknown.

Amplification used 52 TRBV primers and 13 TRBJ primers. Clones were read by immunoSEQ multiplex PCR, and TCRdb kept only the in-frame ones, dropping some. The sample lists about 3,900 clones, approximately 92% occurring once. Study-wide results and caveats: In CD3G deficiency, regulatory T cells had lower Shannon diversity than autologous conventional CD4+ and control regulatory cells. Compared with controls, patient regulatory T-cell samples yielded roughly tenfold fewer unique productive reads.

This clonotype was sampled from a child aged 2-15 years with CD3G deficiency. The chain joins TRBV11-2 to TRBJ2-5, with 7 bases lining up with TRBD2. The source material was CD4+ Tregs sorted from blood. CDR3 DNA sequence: TGTGCCAGCAGCTTAGGGACTAGTTTTAGGCAGACCCAGTACTTC. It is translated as CASSLGTSFRQTQYF.